This T cell receptor beta chain stems from a study of blood T cell repertoires in COVID-19. In the study overall: PBMCs, B-cell-depleted T cells, or T cells provided the cDNA or gDNA that made up the material.

The CDR3 is 20 amino acids. Original handling: Using reference gene primer amplification, nucleated cell counts were estimated. Libraries were prepared by immunoSEQ multiplex PCR; TCRdb keeps only in-frame clonotypes and omits some of them. V, J and clone size were drawn from that table, and D and trimming were deduced from the DNA. The repertoire consists of roughly 28,000 clones, with nearly 90% occurring once and the leading ten covering less than 9.5%. The source of this sequence is a human donor in a cohort sampled during active COVID-19. The chain links TRBV21-1 to TRBJ2-6; TRBD1 was called by the table and not checked on the DNA. TRBV21-1 is a listed pseudogene. The sample consisted of peripheral blood. The CDR3 DNA follows: TGTGCCAGCACCCCCAAGGAGGACAGGGGGCTGGTGAATGGGGCCAACGTCCTGACTTTC. This codes for CASTPKEDRGLVNGANVLTF.